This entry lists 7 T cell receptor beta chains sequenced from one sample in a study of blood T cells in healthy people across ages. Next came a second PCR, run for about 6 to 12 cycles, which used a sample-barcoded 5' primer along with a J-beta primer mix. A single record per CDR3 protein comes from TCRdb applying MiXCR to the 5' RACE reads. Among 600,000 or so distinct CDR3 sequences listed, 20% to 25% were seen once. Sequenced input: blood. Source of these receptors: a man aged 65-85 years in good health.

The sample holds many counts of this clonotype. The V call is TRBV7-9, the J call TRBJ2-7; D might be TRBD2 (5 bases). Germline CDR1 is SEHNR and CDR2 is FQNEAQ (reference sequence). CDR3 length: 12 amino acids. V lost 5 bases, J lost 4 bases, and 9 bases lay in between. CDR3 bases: TGTGCCAGCAGCAGGACTGATTACGAGCAGTACTTC. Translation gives CASSRTDYEQYF.

CDR3 in DNA: TGCGCCAGCAGCCGGACTAGCGTTAGCTCCTACAATGAGCAGTTCTTC. Its translation is CASSRTSVSSYNEQFF. This chain connects TRBV5-1 to TRBJ2-1, with 9 bases aligning to TRBD2. The CDR3 is made up of 16 amino acids. The germline V gene encodes CDR1 SGHRS and CDR2 YFSETQ. With 4 bases clipped from V and 0 bases from J, the junction kept 5 bases outside the gene matches.

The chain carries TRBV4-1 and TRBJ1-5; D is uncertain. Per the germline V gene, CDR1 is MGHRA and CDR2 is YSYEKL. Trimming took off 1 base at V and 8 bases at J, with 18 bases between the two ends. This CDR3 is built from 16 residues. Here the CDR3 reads CASSQGSQILWEPQHF. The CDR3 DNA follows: TGCGCCAGCAGCCAAGGGTCGCAGATCCTCTGGGAGCCCCAGCATTTT.

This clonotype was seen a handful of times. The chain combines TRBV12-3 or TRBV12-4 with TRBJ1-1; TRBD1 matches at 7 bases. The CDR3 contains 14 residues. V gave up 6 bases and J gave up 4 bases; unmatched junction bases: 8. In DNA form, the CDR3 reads TGTGCCAGCAGCATACACAGGGGTTCCACTGAAGCTTTCTTT. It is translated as CASSIHRGSTEAFF.

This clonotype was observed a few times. The CDR3 reads CASSERDRGFQETQYF. The CDR3 DNA sequence: TGTGCCAGCAGCGAGAGGGACAGGGGCTTCCAAGAGACCCAGTACTTC. The chain couples TRBV7-3 to TRBJ2-5; 10 bases align to TRBD1. In germline, CDR1 is SGHTA, CDR2 FQGTGA. Trimming removed 5 bases from V and 1 base from J; junction bases left unmatched: 7. This CDR3 is 16 amino acids long.

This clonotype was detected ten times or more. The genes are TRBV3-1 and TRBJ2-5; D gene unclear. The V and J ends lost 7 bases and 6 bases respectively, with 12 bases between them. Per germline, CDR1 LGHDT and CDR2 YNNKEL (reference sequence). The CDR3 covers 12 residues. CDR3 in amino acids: CASKVKGKTQYF. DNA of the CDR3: TGTGCCAGCAAAGTTAAAGGAAAGACCCAGTACTTC.

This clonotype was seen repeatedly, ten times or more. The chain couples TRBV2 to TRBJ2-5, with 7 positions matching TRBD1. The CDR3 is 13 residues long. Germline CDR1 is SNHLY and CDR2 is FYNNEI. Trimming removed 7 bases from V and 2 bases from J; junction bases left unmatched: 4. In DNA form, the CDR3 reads TGTGCCAGCAATCGCAGGGGGCAAGAGACCCAGTACTTC. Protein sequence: CASNRRGQETQYF.